The 10 T cell receptor beta chains below come from one sample, sequenced in a study of breast tumors, draining lymph nodes, adjacent tissues. MiXCR was run by TCRdb on the multiplex PCR reads, yielding one entry per CDR3 protein. The table lists roughly 14,000 distinct CDR3 sequences, around 50% of them singletons, with under 35% in the top ten. The sample consisted of tumor-adjacent breast tissue. The receptor set was obtained from a female donor with breast cancer. Some clones in this sample may be carry-over from other donors' samples.

In its sample, this clonotype was seen a few times. The chain links TRBV7-9 to TRBJ2-7, with D tentatively TRBD1 (6 bases). This CDR3 comprises 15 residues. Germline CDR1 reads SEHNR; CDR2 reads FQNEAQ (reference sequence). V shed 4 bases and J shed 2 bases, with 15 bases lying between them. CDR3 nucleotide sequence: TGTGCCAGCAGCTCCCTGGACGGGACAACCTACGAGCAGTACTTC. Protein sequence: CASSSLDGTTYEQYF.

J is TRBJ1-2 and V is TRBV10-3, with D possibly matching TRBD1 (5 bases). Trimming removed 9 bases at V and 7 bases at J, with 12 bases between. The CDR3 consists of 11 residues. CDR1 ENHRY and CDR2 SYGVKD come from the germline V gene. The CDR3 region is CAISGTAGYTF. The CDR3 DNA follows: TGTGCCATATCCGGGACTGCTGGCTACACCTTC.

By share, this clonotype counts as medium-sized. The chain has TRBV5-8 and TRBJ1-2; 7 bases align to TRBD1. This CDR3 is built from 14 residues. J gave up 4 bases and V 4 bases, and 7 bases lay outside the gene matches. Germline V gene lookup returns CDR1 SGHTS and CDR2 YDEGEE. CDR3 protein: CASSRDRLIYGYTF. CDR3 DNA sequence: TGTGCCAGCAGCAGGGACAGATTAATCTATGGCTACACCTTC.

This clonotype has a count of ten or more. One end of the junction does not line up with germline, which may come from a read error. The J gene is TRBJ1-2, the V gene TRBV7-9; D not certain. This CDR3 comprises 15 residues. CDR1 is SEHNR and CDR2 is FQNEAQ in the germline V gene (reference sequence). The DNA of the CDR3 is TGTGCCAGCAGCTTTCGACGGTCATACGACTATGGCTACCCCTTC. Its protein product is CASSFRRSYDYGYPF.

About this clonotype itself: One end of the junction does not line up with germline, which may come from a read error. This rearrangement joins TRBV6-9 to TRBJ1-2; D possibly corresponds to TRBD1 (5 bases). This CDR3 has 15 amino acids. Germline V gene lookup returns CDR1 MNHGY and CDR2 SVAAGI. The DNA of the CDR3 is TGCGCCAGCAGTGATCGGGGCGTTGTGGACTATGGCTACACCTTC. The encoded protein is CASSDRGVVDYGYTF.

The gene calls are TRBV20-1 and TRBJ2-3; 9 bases are shared with TRBD2. This CDR3 comprises 17 residues. Germline lookup yields CDR1 DFQATT and CDR2 SNEGSKA (reference sequence). Trimming removed 1 base from V and 0 bases from J; junction bases left unmatched: 8. In DNA form, the CDR3 reads TGCAGTGCTAGAGCCGTGGCGGGGGGGACTAGCACAGATACGCAGTATTTT. Residues: CSARAVAGGTSTDTQYF.

Many counts were recorded for this clonotype. This chain's CDR3 is CSAEGYTEAFF. As DNA, the CDR3 is TGCAGCGCTGAGGGATACACTGAAGCTTTCTTT. The rearrangement links TRBV29-1 to TRBJ1-1; D is unclear. Trimming cost V 7 bases and J 3 bases, with 9 bases left between them. Germline V gene data show CDR1 as SQVTM and CDR2 as ANQGSEA. The length of the CDR3 is 11 residues.

The chain uses TRBV20-1 and TRBJ2-7, with 10 bases identical to TRBD1. Trimming cost V 3 bases and J 0 bases; bases outside gene matches: 2. Looked up from germline, CDR1 is DFQATT and CDR2 is SNEGSKA (reference sequence). The CDR3 runs 14 residues. The CDR3 DNA reads TGCAGTGCTAGCGGGACAGGGGTCTCCTACGAGCAGTACTTC. Encoded protein: CSASGTGVSYEQYF.

The V call is TRBV7-2, the J call TRBJ2-2, with a possible D match to TRBD1 (5 bases). Germline loops: CDR1 SGHTA, CDR2 FQGNSA. The CDR3 has 13 amino acids. V was clipped by 5 bases and J by 6 bases, with 10 bases between them. The CDR3 DNA follows: TGTGCCAGCAGCGACAGAAATGCCGGGGAGCTGTTTTTT. It translates to CASSDRNAGELFF.

This clonotype showed up many times. The V gene is TRBV4-3, the J gene TRBJ1-2, with D unclear. The germline gives CDR1 LGHNA, CDR2 YSLEER. V was pared by 2 bases and J by 4 bases, with 17 bases between. The CDR3 spans 16 residues. In DNA form, the CDR3 reads TGCGCCAGCAGCCAATCCCAACATTGGTTCTCCTATGGCTACACCTTC. It codes for CASSQSQHWFSYGYTF.